The clone carrying this TCR beta chain was detected once. Trimming at V came to 6 bases and at J to 3 bases, leaving 4 bases not matched to a gene. The CDR3 runs to 14 residues. Germline V gene sequence: CDR1 MNHEY, CDR2 SVGAGI. These data come from a study of blood T cell repertoires in COVID-19. Ages ranged from roughly 18 to 100 years, with residence in approximately 23 US areas. Using immunoSEQ multiplex PCR, the repertoire was profiled, and TCRdb retains in-frame clones only, with some absent. Of approximately 290,000 clones detected, 75% to 90% appear once; the ten largest clones hold about 4.3%.

The sequencing input was PBMCs or T cells enriched from blood (not recorded which). This TCR came from a woman aged 25 to 39 who had recovered from COVID-19. The gene calls are TRBV6-5 and TRBJ1-4; TRBD1 matches at 7 bases. The CDR3: CASSNRGPNEKLFF. CDR3 bases: TGTGCCAGCAGCAACAGGGGTCCTAATGAAAAACTGTTTTTT.